The entry below describes one T cell receptor (beta chain). Its cognate antigen is unknown. In contrast to the negatively isolated CD8+ and CD4+ T cells, TEMRA cells were FACS-enriched. This sample was taken from a study of CD8 T cells in Susac syndrome. Study-wide findings and caveats: The study conceded that its TCR sequencing and HLA analysis involved relatively few individuals.

Reverse transcription of roughly 0.45 to 1 ug RNA used random hexamers. Amplification of TCR beta CDR3 by immunoSEQ multiplex PCR spanned 54 Vbeta and 13 Jbeta. TCRdb re-called the immunoSEQ multiplex PCR reads through MiXCR, storing one row per CDR3 protein. Here the sample spans some 150,000 distinct CDR3 sequences, over 85% being singletons. CDR3 size: 15 residues. Germline V gene data show CDR1 as MNHNS and CDR2 as SASEGT. J gave up 6 bases and V 0 bases, and 0 bases lay outside the gene matches. The receptor's source is a human donor with multiple sclerosis. The sample was CD8+ T cells from PBMCs. The chain is built from TRBV6-1 and TRBJ2-2; TRBD2 aligns across 11 bases. DNA for the CDR3: TGTGCCAGCAGTGAAGCTAGCGGGGGGGCCGGGGAGCTGTTTTTT. This gives the protein CASSEASGGAGELFF.